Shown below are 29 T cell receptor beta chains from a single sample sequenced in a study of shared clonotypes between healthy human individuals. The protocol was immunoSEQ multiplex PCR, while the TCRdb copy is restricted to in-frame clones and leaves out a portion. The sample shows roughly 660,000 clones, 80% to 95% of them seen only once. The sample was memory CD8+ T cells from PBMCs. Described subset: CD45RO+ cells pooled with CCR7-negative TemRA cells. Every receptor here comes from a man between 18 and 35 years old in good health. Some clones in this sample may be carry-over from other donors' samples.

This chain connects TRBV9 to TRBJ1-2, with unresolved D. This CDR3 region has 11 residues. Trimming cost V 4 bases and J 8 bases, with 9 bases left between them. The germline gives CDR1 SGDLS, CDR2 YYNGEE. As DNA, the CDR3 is TGTGCCAGCAGCCCTTTCCGAGGCTACACCTTC. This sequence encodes CASSPFRGYTF.

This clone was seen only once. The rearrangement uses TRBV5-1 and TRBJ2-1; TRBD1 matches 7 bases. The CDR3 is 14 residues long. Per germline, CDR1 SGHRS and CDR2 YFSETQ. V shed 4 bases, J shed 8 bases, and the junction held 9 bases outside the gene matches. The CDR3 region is CASSPKTGMDEQFF. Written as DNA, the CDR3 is TGCGCCAGCAGCCCGAAGACAGGGATGGATGAGCAGTTCTTC.

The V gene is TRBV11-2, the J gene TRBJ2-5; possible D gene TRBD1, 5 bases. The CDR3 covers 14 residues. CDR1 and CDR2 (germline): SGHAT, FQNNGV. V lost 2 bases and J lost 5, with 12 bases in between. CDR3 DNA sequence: TGTGCCAGCAGCTTAAGGCTTCCAGGGGAGACCCAGTACTTC. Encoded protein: CASSLRLPGETQYF.

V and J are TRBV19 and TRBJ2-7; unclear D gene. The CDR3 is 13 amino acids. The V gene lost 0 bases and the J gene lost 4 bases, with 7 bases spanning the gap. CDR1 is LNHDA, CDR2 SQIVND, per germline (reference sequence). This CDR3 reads CASSIDGLYEQYF. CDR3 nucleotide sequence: TGTGCCAGTAGTATAGACGGGCTTTACGAGCAGTACTTC.

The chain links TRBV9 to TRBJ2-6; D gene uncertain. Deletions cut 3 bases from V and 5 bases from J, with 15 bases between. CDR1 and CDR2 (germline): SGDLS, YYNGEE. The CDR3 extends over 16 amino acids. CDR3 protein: CASSETMQARANVLTF. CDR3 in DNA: TGTGCCAGCAGCGAGACAATGCAAGCGAGGGCCAACGTCCTGACTTTC.

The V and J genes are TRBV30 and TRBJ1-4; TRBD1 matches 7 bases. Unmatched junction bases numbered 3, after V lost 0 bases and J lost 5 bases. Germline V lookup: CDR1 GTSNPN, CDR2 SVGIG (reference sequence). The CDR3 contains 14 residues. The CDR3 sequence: CAWSVPRGNEKLFF. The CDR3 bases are TGTGCCTGGAGTGTACCCAGGGGGAATGAAAAACTGTTTTTT.

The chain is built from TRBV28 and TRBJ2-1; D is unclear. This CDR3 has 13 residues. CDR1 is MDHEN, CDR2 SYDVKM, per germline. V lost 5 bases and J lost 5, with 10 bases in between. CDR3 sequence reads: CASSPPVNNEQFF. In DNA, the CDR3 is TGTGCCAGCAGTCCCCCCGTTAACAATGAGCAGTTCTTC.

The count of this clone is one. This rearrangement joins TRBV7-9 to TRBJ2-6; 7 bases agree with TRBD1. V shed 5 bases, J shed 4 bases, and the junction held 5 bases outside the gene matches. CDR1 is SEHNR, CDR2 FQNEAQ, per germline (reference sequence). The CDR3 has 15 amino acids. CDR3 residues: CASSHTGAGANVLTF. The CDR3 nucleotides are TGTGCCAGCAGCCATACAGGGGCAGGGGCCAACGTCCTGACTTTC.

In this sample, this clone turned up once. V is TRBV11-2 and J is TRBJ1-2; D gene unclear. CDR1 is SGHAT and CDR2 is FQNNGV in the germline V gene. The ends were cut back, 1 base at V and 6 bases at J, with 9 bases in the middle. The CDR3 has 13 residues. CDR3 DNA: TGTGCCAGCAGCTTAGGGAGGGCAGATGGCTACACCTTC. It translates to CASSLGRADGYTF.

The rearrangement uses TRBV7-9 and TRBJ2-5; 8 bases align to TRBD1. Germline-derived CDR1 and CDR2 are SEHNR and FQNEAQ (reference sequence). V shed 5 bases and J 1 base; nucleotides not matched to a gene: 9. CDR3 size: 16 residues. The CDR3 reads CASSPRAGGRQETQYF. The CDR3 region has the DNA TGTGCCAGCAGCCCAAGGGCAGGGGGCCGCCAAGAGACCCAGTACTTC.

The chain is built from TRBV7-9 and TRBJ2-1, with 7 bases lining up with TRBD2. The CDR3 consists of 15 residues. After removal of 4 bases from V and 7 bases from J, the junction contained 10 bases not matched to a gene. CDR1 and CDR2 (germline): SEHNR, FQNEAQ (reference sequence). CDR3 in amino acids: CASSSRGDFMNEQFF. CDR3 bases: TGTGCCAGCAGCTCCCGGGGGGACTTCATGAATGAGCAGTTCTTC.

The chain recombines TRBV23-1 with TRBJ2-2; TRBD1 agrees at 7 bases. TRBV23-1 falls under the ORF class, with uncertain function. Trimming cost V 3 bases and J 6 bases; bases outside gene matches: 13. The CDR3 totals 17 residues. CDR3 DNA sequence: TGCGCCAGCAGTCACCAAAGACAGGGCCCCCCAGCCGGGGAGCTGTTTTTT. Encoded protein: CASSHQRQGPPAGELFF.

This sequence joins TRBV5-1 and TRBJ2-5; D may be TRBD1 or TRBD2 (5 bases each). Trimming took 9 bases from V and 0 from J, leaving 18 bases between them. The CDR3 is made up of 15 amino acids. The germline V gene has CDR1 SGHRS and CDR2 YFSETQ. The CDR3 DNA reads TGCGCCACCCTAGTCCTGGGGGAGTACCAAGAGACCCAGTACTTC. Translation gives CATLVLGEYQETQYF.

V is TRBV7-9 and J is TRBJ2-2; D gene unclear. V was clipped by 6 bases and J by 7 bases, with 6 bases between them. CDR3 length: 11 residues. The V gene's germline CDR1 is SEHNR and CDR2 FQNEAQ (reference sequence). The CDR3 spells CASRFIGELFF. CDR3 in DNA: TGTGCCAGCAGGTTTATCGGGGAGCTGTTTTTT.

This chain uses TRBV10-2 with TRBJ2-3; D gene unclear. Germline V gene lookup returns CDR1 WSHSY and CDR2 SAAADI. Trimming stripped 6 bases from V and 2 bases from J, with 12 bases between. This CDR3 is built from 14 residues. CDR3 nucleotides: TGCGCCAGCAGACCTCCTACCTTCACAGATACGCAGTATTTT. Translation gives CASRPPTFTDTQYF.

CDR3 sequence: CASSLVRQGPETPTGELFF. The CDR3 region has the DNA TGCGCCAGCAGCCTTGTTCGACAGGGGCCAGAAACCCCTACCGGGGAGCTGTTTTTT. The rearrangement joins TRBV4-3 to TRBJ2-2; 8 bases are shared with TRBD1. J was trimmed by 5 bases and V by 4 bases; bases with no gene match: 18. Germline values: CDR1 LGHNA, CDR2 YSLEER. CDR3 length equals 19 residues.

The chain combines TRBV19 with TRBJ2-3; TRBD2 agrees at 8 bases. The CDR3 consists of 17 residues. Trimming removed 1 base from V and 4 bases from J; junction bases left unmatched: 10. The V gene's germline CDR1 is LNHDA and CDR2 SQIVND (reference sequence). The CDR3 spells CASSIVDSGRGADTQYF. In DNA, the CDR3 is TGTGCCAGTAGTATAGTCGACAGCGGGAGAGGGGCAGATACGCAGTATTTT.

In DNA, the CDR3 is TGTGCCAGCAGCTTAGAGACGGGTTTTTTCGGCAACGTCCTGACTTTC. It specifies CASSLETGFFGNVLTF. The rearrangement uses TRBV7-9 and TRBJ2-6; the D is unclear. CDR3 size: 16 residues. Per germline, CDR1 SEHNR and CDR2 FQNEAQ (reference sequence). The V and J ends lost 1 base and 9 bases respectively, with 16 bases between them.

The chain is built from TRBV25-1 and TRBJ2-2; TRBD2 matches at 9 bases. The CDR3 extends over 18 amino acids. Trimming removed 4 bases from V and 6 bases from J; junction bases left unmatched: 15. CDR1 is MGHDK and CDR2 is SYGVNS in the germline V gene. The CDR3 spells CASSALTVSSGTAGELFF. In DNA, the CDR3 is TGTGCCAGCAGTGCCTTGACCGTTTCTAGCGGGACGGCCGGGGAGCTGTTTTTT.

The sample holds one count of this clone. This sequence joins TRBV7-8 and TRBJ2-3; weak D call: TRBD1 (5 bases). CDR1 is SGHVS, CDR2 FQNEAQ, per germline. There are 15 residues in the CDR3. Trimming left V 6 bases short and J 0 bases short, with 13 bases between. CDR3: CASRHGHKSTDTQYF. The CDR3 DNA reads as TGTGCCAGCAGGCACGGACATAAAAGCACAGATACGCAGTATTTT. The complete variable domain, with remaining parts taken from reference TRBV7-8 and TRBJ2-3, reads GAGVSQSPRYKVAKRGQDVALRCDPISGHVSLFWYQQALGQGPEFLTYFQNEAQLDKSGLPSDRFFAERPEGSVSTLKIQRTQQEDSAVYLCASRHGHKSTDTQYFGPGTRLTVL.

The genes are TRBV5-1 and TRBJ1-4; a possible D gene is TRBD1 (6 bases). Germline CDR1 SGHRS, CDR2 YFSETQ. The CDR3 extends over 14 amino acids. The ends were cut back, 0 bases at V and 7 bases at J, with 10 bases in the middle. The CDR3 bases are TGCGCCAGCAGCTTGGACAGGGCTTTTGAAAAACTGTTTTTT. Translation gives CASSLDRAFEKLFF.

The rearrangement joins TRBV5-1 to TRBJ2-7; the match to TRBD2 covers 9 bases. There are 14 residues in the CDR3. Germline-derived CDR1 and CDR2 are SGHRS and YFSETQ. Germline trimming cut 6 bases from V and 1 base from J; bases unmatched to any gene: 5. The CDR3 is CASKFSGGSYEQYF. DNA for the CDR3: TGCGCCAGCAAGTTTAGCGGGGGTTCCTACGAGCAGTACTTC.

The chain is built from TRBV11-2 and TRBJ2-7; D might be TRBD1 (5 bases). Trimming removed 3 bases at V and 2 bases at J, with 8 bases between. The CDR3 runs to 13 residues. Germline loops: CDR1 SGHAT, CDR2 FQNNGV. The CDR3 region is CASSFYRTYEQYF. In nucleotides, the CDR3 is TGTGCCAGCAGCTTTTACAGGACCTACGAGCAGTACTTC.

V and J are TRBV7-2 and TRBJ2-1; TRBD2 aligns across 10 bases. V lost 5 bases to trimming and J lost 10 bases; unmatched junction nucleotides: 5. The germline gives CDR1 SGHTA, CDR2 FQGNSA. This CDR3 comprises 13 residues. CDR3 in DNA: TGTGCCAGCAGCCCTATTAGCGGGAGGGAGCAGTTCTTC. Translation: CASSPISGREQFF.

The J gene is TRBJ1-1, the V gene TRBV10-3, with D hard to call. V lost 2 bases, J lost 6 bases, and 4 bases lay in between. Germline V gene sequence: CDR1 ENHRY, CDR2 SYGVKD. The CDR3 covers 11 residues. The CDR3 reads CAISEGPEAFF. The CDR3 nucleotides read TGTGCCATCAGTGAGGGACCTGAAGCTTTCTTT.

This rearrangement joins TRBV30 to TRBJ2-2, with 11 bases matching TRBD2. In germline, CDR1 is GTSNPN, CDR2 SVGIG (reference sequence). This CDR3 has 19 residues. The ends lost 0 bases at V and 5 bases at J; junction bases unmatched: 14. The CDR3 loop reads CAWSVLWASGRSGTGELFF. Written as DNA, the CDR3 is TGTGCCTGGAGTGTTCTCTGGGCTAGCGGGAGGTCGGGGACCGGGGAGCTGTTTTTT.

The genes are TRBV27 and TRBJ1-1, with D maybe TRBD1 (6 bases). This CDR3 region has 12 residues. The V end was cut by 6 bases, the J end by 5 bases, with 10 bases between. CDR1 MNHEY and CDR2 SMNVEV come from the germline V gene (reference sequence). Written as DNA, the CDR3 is TGTGCCAGCAGGAGGGGGTTGACTGAAGCTTTCTTT. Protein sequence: CASRRGLTEAFF.

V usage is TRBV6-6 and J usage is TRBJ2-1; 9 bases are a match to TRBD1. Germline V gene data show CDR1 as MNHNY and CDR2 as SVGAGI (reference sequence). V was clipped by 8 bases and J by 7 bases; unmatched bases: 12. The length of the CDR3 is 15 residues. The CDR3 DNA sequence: TGTGCCAGCGCGTCCGGGACAGGGTTTTTTAATGAGCAGTTCTTC. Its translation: CASASGTGFFNEQFF.

The CDR3 spells CASSYSHKGGNQPQHF. CDR3 in DNA: TGTGCCAGCAGTTACTCCCACAAGGGAGGCAATCAGCCCCAGCATTTT. V usage is TRBV6-6 and J usage is TRBJ1-5, with D uncertain. V was cut by 0 bases and J by 2 bases, with 11 bases left in between. This CDR3 comprises 16 residues. Germline CDR1 MNHNY, CDR2 SVGAGI (reference sequence).